One and the same sample provided the 7 T cell receptor beta chains below, sequenced in a study of identical twins. TCRdb analysed the 5' RACE reads with MiXCR anew, one entry per CDR3 protein. Among over 200,000 distinct CDR3 sequences listed, about 11% were seen once. The source material was memory T cells sorted from blood. The receptor source for this set is a man aged 45 to 65 in good health.

As concerns this clonotype: A read error may explain this, as a much larger clone is one base away. The chain carries TRBV7-6 and TRBJ1-4; D possibly corresponds to TRBD1 (5 bases). The CDR3 totals 15 residues. Per the germline V gene, CDR1 is SGHVS and CDR2 is FNYEAQ. The CDR3 region has the DNA TGTGCCAGCAGTAGAAACGGCAGGGTGGGTGAAAAACTGTTGTTT. Its protein is CASSRNGRVGEKLLF.

There are many counts of this clonotype. The chain uses TRBV6-1 and TRBJ2-7; tentative D call: TRBD2 (5 bases). The germline gives CDR1 MNHNS, CDR2 SASEGT. The V gene lost 7 bases and the J gene lost 3 bases, with 19 bases spanning the gap. CDR3 size: 15 residues. CDR3 sequence (DNA): TGTGCCAGCACAAAGGAGGCAGGTGTGTACTACGAGCAGTACTTC. It specifies CASTKEAGVYYEQYF.

Note on this clonotype: A clone one base away is much larger, so this may be a read error. CDR3 protein: CPSSQTGPSAIDTQYF. The CDR3 DNA sequence: TGCCCCAGCAGCCAAACCGGGCCGAGCGCAATAGATACGCAGTATTTT. The chain employs TRBV4-3 and TRBJ2-3; D remains ambiguous. The CDR3 is 16 amino acids. Germline CDR1 is LGHNA and CDR2 is YSLEER.

J is TRBJ2-7 and V is TRBV6-2 or TRBV6-3; possibly TRBD1 or TRBD2 for D (5 bases each). V lost 6 bases and J lost 6, with 12 bases in between. Germline V gives CDR1 MNHEY, CDR2 SVGEGT. The CDR3 contains 12 residues. The CDR3 region is CASRKIGAEQYF. DNA of the CDR3: TGTGCCAGCAGAAAGATCGGGGCCGAGCAGTACTTC.

Here the CDR3 reads CASSQDWAPGEEQYF. CDR3 sequence (DNA): TGTGCCAGCAGCCAAGATTGGGCGCCAGGGGAAGAGCAGTACTTC. The V and J genes are TRBV14 and TRBJ2-7; D perhaps matches TRBD1 (6 bases). Trimming removed 0 bases at V and 7 bases at J, with 16 bases between. The CDR3 is 15 amino acids. The V gene's germline CDR1 is SGHDN and CDR2 FVKESK.

The chain employs TRBV29-1 and TRBJ2-3; D gene unclear. Germline V gene data show CDR1 as SQVTM and CDR2 as ANQGSEA. Trimming took 2 bases from V and 11 from J, leaving 8 bases between them. This CDR3 comprises 10 residues. Here the CDR3 DNA reads TGCAGCGTTGAAACCGGAGAGCAGTATTTT. Amino acid sequence: CSVETGEQYF.

This clonotype was recorded many times. The chain employs TRBV12-3 or TRBV12-4 and TRBJ2-7; 9 bases map to TRBD1. V dropped 3 bases and J dropped 3; count of bases not matched to a gene: 6. The CDR3 totals 15 residues. CDR3 residues: CASSLHGTGNYEQYF. CDR3 DNA sequence: TGTGCCAGCAGTTTGCATGGGACAGGGAACTACGAGCAGTACTTC.